This TCR beta chain came from a study of technical replicates of blood from a handful of donors. This table comes from immunoSEQ multiplex PCR, and its TCRdb copy is limited to in-frame clones, with some not included. The table has more than 55,000 clones, roughly nine tenths seen once. Losses at the gene ends were 6 bases for V and 4 bases for J; bases not matched to a gene: 2. This CDR3 region has 13 residues. Germline CDR1 SNHLY, CDR2 FYNNEI. The origin of this receptor is a human donor in good health. Some clones in this sample may be carry-over from other donors' samples. This chain joins TRBV2 and TRBJ2-5; TRBD1 matches 10 bases. The sample comprised PBMCs. CDR3 coding DNA: TGTGCCAGCAGGGGGGACAGGGGAGAGACCCAGTACTTC. This sequence encodes CASRGDRGETQYF. The complete variable domain, with remaining parts taken from reference TRBV2 and TRBJ2-5, reads EPEVTQTPSHQVTQMGQEVILRCVPISNHLYFYWYRQILGQKVEFLVSFYNNEISEKSEIFDDQFSVERPDGSNFTLKIRSTKLEDSAMYFCASRGDRGETQYFGPGTRLLVL.